This paragraph covers one TCR beta chain sequence. The assay was immunoSEQ multiplex PCR, and TCRdb's table has in-frame clones only and misses some. The sample holds 50,000 to 75,000 clones; roughly nine tenths are singletons and the top ten take over 4%. CDR1 is KGHSH, CDR2 LQKENI, per germline. V was cut by 3 bases and J by 0 bases, with 8 bases left in between. The CDR3 is 14 residues long. The entry originates in a study of OX40 agonist ivuxolimab in advanced cancers. The material was CD4+ or CD8+ T cells sorted from blood, obtained in a trial of the OX40 agonist ivuxolimab. V usage is TRBV18 and J usage is TRBJ1-1; the D gene is possibly TRBD1 (6 bases). The origin of this receptor is an adult with an advanced solid tumor such as melanoma, head and neck, liver or kidney cancer. The CDR3 nucleotides read TGTGCCAGCTCACCCGGGACAATGAACACTGAAGCTTTCTTT. It encodes CASSPGTMNTEAFF.